This T cell receptor beta chain was captured in a study of cytomegalovirus exposure and HLA in healthy donors. The PCR had 60 Vbeta and 13 Jbeta primers. The method was immunoSEQ multiplex PCR; TCRdb's version includes in-frame clones alone and lacks a portion of them. The sample contains under 200,000 clones, about 88% of which appear only once. The CDR3 has 17 residues. Trimming cost V 6 bases and J 4 bases, with 22 bases left between them. From germline, CDR1 is SGHRS and CDR2 YFSETQ. This TCR was sampled from a woman aged 25-40 years in good health and CMV-seronegative. Input material: PBMCs. The chain has TRBV5-1 and TRBJ2-2, with TRBD1 as a possible D gene (6 bases). DNA of the CDR3: TGCGCCAGCACTCTCCCGGCAGGGGAGAGTACCACCGGGGAGCTGTTTTTT. It is translated as CASTLPAGESTTGELFF.